These 17 T cell receptor beta chains originate from one sample sequenced in a study of PD-1 and CTLA-4 blockade in melanoma. The repertoire was sequenced with immunoSEQ multiplex PCR; TCRdb's copy has only in-frame clones and lacks some. The sample includes about 18,000 clones, 65% to 85% of them seen just once. This specimen consisted of CD8+ T cells from peripheral blood, obtained before anti-PD-1 treatment. Receptors originate from a human donor with melanoma.

The chain couples TRBV11-3 to TRBJ1-3; 7 nucleotides line up with TRBD1. The germline V gene has CDR1 SGHNT and CDR2 YENEEA. Unmatched junction bases numbered 2, after V lost 5 bases and J lost 4 bases. The CDR3 contains 13 residues. The CDR3 bases are TGTGCCAGCAGCCCGGACAGGGGAAACACCATATATTTT. Translated, it gives CASSPDRGNTIYF.

The genes are TRBV12-3 or TRBV12-4 and TRBJ2-7; D is possibly TRBD1 (5 bases). This CDR3 has 13 residues. V was pared by 5 bases and J by 2 bases, with 10 bases between. CDR3 region: CASSLTVTYEQYF. CDR3 bases: TGTGCCAGCAGTCTGACAGTTACCTACGAGCAGTACTTC.

The V gene is TRBV29-1, the J gene TRBJ1-1; no reliable D call. Trimming took off 5 bases at V and 1 base at J, with 14 bases between the two ends. The CDR3 extends over 14 amino acids. Germline V gene lookup returns CDR1 SQVTM and CDR2 ANQGSEA. CDR3 nucleotides: TGCAGCGTTTTCCTTTCTTCTCGGAACACTGAAGCTTTCTTT. Its protein product is CSVFLSSRNTEAFF.

The V gene is TRBV12-5, the J gene TRBJ2-2, with 11 bases that match TRBD2. The ends lost 2 bases at V and 5 bases at J; junction bases unmatched: 7. Germline values: CDR1 LGHNT, CDR2 FRNRAP. This CDR3 has 17 amino acids. The CDR3 loop is CASGLSLLAGGTGELFF. The CDR3 region has the DNA TGTGCTAGTGGTTTGTCCCTCTTAGCGGGAGGGACCGGGGAGCTGTTTTTT.

The chain recombines TRBV13 with TRBJ2-1, with D possibly being TRBD2 (6 bases). V gave up 6 bases and J gave up 6 bases, with 9 bases separating them. The CDR3 consists of 12 residues. Germline CDR1 PRHDT, CDR2 FYEKMQ (reference sequence). CDR3 residues: CASSRDFNEQFF. The CDR3 coding sequence is TGTGCCAGCAGTCGGGACTTCAATGAGCAGTTCTTC.

V is TRBV3-1 (or the pseudogene TRBV3-2) and J is TRBJ2-1; the D is unclear. The V end lost 1 base, the J end lost 0 bases, and 19 bases lay between the germline ends. Germline CDR1 reads LGHDT; CDR2 reads YNNKEL (reference sequence). CDR3 length: 19 residues. The DNA for the CDR3 is TGTGCCAGCAGCCAAGCCGAAGTGGGTCGCGAGAGCTCCTACAATGAGCAGTTCTTC. Encoded protein: CASSQAEVGRESSYNEQFF.

V is TRBV9 and J is TRBJ2-2, with 9 bases aligning to TRBD1. The CDR3 is 15 residues long. The V and J ends lost 3 bases and 4 bases, in that order; junction bases with no gene match: 4. CDR1 SGDLS and CDR2 YYNGEE come from the germline V gene. The CDR3 DNA sequence: TGTGCCAGCAGCGCGGGACAGGGCACCACCGGGGAGCTGTTTTTT. It codes for CASSAGQGTTGELFF. The full variable domain, rest sourced from reference TRBV9 and TRBJ2-2, is DSGVTQTPKHLITATGQRVTLRCSPRSGDLSVYWYQQSLDQGLQFLIQYYNGEERAKGNILERFSAQQFPDLHSELNLSSLELGDSALYFCASSAGQGTTGELFFGEGSRLTVL.

This chain links TRBV6-6 with TRBJ2-5; D unresolved. The CDR3 length is 17 residues. CDR1 and CDR2 from the germline V gene are MNHNY and SVGAGI (reference sequence). The V end was cut by 5 bases, the J end by 1 base, with 20 bases between. DNA of the CDR3: TGTGCCAGCAGTCCGCCGTTAGGTCCCGGCACCCAAGAGACCCAGTACTTC. Protein product: CASSPPLGPGTQETQYF.

This chain connects TRBV4-2 to TRBJ2-7; 7 nucleotides match TRBD1. The CDR3 runs to 15 residues. Germline CDR1 and CDR2: LGHNA and YNFKEQ. J lost 3 bases, V lost 1 base, and 6 bases had no gene match. This chain's CDR3 is CASSQGPGQFYEQYF. Here the CDR3 DNA reads TGTGCCAGCAGCCAAGGTCCGGGACAGTTCTACGAGCAGTACTTC.

This chain uses TRBV19 with TRBJ2-7, with TRBD2 as a possible D gene (6 bases). CDR3 size: 15 residues. The ends were cut back, 5 bases at V and 3 bases at J, with 17 bases in the middle. Germline values: CDR1 LNHDA, CDR2 SQIVND (reference sequence). In DNA form, the CDR3 reads TGTGCCAGTAGTTCAGGAGGAGGGGTTAGCTACGAGCAGTACTTC. Translated, it gives CASSSGGGVSYEQYF.

This clone appeared once. At one end the junction does not follow the germline gene, possibly because of a read error. This chain uses TRBV19 with TRBJ2-7, with 9 nucleotides matching TRBD1. Germline V gene lookup returns CDR1 LNHDA and CDR2 SQIVND (reference sequence). The CDR3 consists of 13 residues. Written as DNA, the CDR3 is TGTGCCAGCAGTACAGGGGGCGGTTACGAGCAGTACTTC. Encoded protein: CASSTGGGYEQYF. Looking up the rest from reference TRBV19 and TRBJ2-7 gives the full variable domain: DGGITQSPKYLFRKEGQNVTLSCEQNLNHDAMYWYRQDPGQGLRLIYYSQIVNDFQKGDIAEGYSVSREKKESFPLTVTSAQKNPTAFYLCASSTGGGYEQYFGPGTRLTVT.

The V and J genes are TRBV3-1 (or the pseudogene TRBV3-2) and TRBJ1-6; no clear D gene. The CDR3 is 15 amino acids. Per germline, CDR1 LGHDT and CDR2 YNNKEL (reference sequence). V dropped 0 bases and J dropped 8 bases, with 11 bases sitting between them. CDR3 residues: CASSQEPFQDSPLHF. CDR3 coding DNA: TGTGCCAGCAGCCAAGAACCGTTTCAAGATTCACCCCTCCACTTT.

The J gene is TRBJ2-7, the V gene TRBV27; TRBD1 aligns across 8 bases. V lost 6 bases and J lost 3; bases outside the gene matches: 7. This CDR3 has 14 residues. The germline V gene has CDR1 MNHEY and CDR2 SMNVEV (reference sequence). The CDR3 spells CASRGTGGVYEQYF. CDR3 DNA: TGTGCCAGCAGGGGTACAGGGGGTGTCTACGAGCAGTACTTC.

V is TRBV7-9 and J is TRBJ2-3; D perhaps matches TRBD2 (5 bases). Germline lookup yields CDR1 SEHNR and CDR2 FQNEAQ (reference sequence). With 5 bases removed from V and 6 bases from J, the gap between germline ends came to 15 bases. The CDR3 loop spans 14 amino acids. The CDR3 is CASSPWGDEDTQYF. The CDR3 coding sequence is TGTGCCAGCAGCCCGTGGGGAGACGAGGATACGCAGTATTTT. The full variable domain, its missing parts supplied by reference TRBV7-9 and TRBJ2-3, is DTGVSQNPRHKITKRGQNVTFRCDPISEHNRLYWYRQTLGQGPEFLTYFQNEAQLEKSRLLSDRFSAERPKGSFSTLEIQRTEQGDSAMYLCASSPWGDEDTQYFGPGTRLTVL.

This chain joins TRBV27 and TRBJ2-3, with 7 bases identical to TRBD2. This CDR3 has 15 amino acids. From germline, CDR1 is MNHEY and CDR2 SMNVEV (reference sequence). Trimming removed 8 bases from V and 2 bases from J; junction bases left unmatched: 10. CDR3 loop: CASRSSSGDTDTQYF. The CDR3 DNA reads as TGTGCCAGCCGCTCATCTAGCGGCGACACAGATACGCAGTATTTT.

Comment on this clone: At one of its ends the junction is not consistent with the germline gene, which may arise from a read error. This chain links TRBV11-2 with TRBJ2-7; 11 nucleotides agree with TRBD1. Germline V gene sequence: CDR1 SGHAT, CDR2 FQNNGV. CDR3 length: 14 amino acids. CDR3 DNA sequence: TGTGCCAGCAGCCCTGCCGGGACAGGGGGAAGGGAGGACTTC. It specifies CASSPAGTGGREDF.

This clone showed up just once. This chain connects TRBV19 to TRBJ2-7, with D possibly called TRBD1 or TRBD2 (5 bases each). Germline CDR1 and CDR2: LNHDA and SQIVND (reference sequence). Trimming stripped 1 base from V and 0 bases from J, with 10 bases between. CDR3 length equals 15 residues. CDR3 in DNA: TGTGCCAGTAGTATAGGGGCAGGGAGCTCCTACGAGCAGTACTTC. It translates to CASSIGAGSSYEQYF.